This record covers a single TCR beta chain. The target antigen is unknown. The data originate from a study of identical twins. General observations from the study: Conclusions leaned on cross-sectional statistical analysis and did not track the same donors over time. The models gave estimates that fell short of the out-of-frame TCR alpha sharing seen in monozygotic twins.

Germline V gene data show CDR1 as ENHRY and CDR2 as SYGVKD. The CDR3 covers 11 residues. V shed 8 bases, J shed 9 bases, and the junction held 2 bases outside the gene matches. A template switching step contributed a universal primer site, while unique molecular identifiers were present in the cDNA. A single record per CDR3 protein comes from TCRdb applying MiXCR to the 5' RACE reads. The repertoire holds around 250,000 distinct CDR3 sequences, with roughly 7% as singletons. The same sample was also used in a study of yellow fever vaccine responses in identical twins. That study adds: After vaccination, twins' T cell response reportedly seemed partly convergent, partly personalized.

Sequencing was carried out using memory (CD45RO+) T cells sorted from blood. V gene TRBV10-3 combines with J gene TRBJ2-1; 9 nucleotides line up with TRBD2. This TCR was sampled from a woman in her late teens or twenties in good health. CDR3 in DNA: TGTGCCATCGGGACTAGCAGTGAGCAGTTCTTC. It codes for CAIGTSSEQFF.